This T cell receptor beta chain was documented in a study of shared clonotypes between healthy human individuals. This CDR3 has 15 amino acids. Germline trimming cut 2 bases from V and 5 bases from J; bases unmatched to any gene: 9. CDR1 and CDR2 (germline): GTSNPN, SVGIG (reference sequence). Each of the donors was a healthy adult who was HIV-negative and had not had a recent acute infection or vaccination. Regarding this clone: Antigen unknown.

Clones were sequenced by immunoSEQ multiplex PCR, and TCRdb holds only the in-frame ones, with some missing. Of approximately 1.1 million clones in the sample, approximately 80% were seen once. Study-wide points: In having few donors, the study represented limited genetic and exposure-history diversity.

The clonotype originates from a young man in good health. Some clones in this sample may be carry-over from other donors' samples. V and J are TRBV30 and TRBJ2-5, with 9 bases identical to TRBD1. Sequencing used memory CD4+ T cells from PBMCs. Specified subset: CD45RA-negative fraction. The CDR3 DNA reads TGTGCCTGGAGTCAGTTCGGGACAGGGCGGGAGACCCAGTACTTC. Protein product: CAWSQFGTGRETQYF. The full variable domain, in which reference TRBV30 and TRBJ2-5 provide the parts outside the CDR3, is SQTIHQWPATLVQPVGSPLSLECTVEGTSNPNLYWYRQAAGRGLQLLFYSVGIGQISSEVPQNLSASRPQDRQFILSSKKLLLSDSGFYLCAWSQFGTGRETQYFGPGTRLLVL.